This T cell receptor beta chain was obtained from a study of PD-1 blockade in classical Hodgkin lymphoma. Study-level results: A significant rise in TCR diversity was seen by C4D1 for CD4+ cells but not for CD8+ cells.

Only in-frame clones appear in the TCRdb table, and some are missing; sequencing was by immunoSEQ multiplex PCR. The sample lists approximately 29,000 clones, about four fifths occurring once. The CDR3 totals 14 residues. J lost 4 bases, V lost 6 bases, and 2 bases had no gene match. Looked up from germline, CDR1 is MNHEY and CDR2 is SVGAGI. The time point here: cycle 4 day 1 (C4D1), after about 6 weeks of nivolumab. All patients relapsed after autologous stem cell transplantation, and brentuximab vedotin exposure varied. Comments on this clone: Its target is unknown.

This clonotype was obtained from a human donor with classical Hodgkin lymphoma. The rearrangement joins TRBV6-5 to TRBJ2-2; TRBD2 matches at 10 bases. Material: peripheral blood mononuclear cells (PBMCs), obtained before the fourth cycle of nivolumab. The DNA of the CDR3 is TGTGCCAGCAGACTAGCGGGACCCACCGGGGAGCTGTTTTTT. Protein product: CASRLAGPTGELFF.